This T cell receptor (beta chain) came from a study of regulatory T cells in long-lasting Graves disease. Arm-PCR of CDR3 regions with iRepertoire HTBI primers generated TCR beta libraries. From the multiplex PCR reads, TCRdb called clonotypes with MiXCR, one entry per CDR3 protein. Of 250,000 or so distinct CDR3 sequences detected, 18% appear once; the ten largest clones hold about 15%. Time point given: newly diagnosed GD, antithyroid drugs for less than 3 months. TCR sequences were obtained from RNA taken from PBMCs. Germline CDR1 and CDR2: SNHLY and FYNNEI. Trimming at V came to 3 bases and at J to 14 bases, leaving 5 bases not matched to a gene. The CDR3 has 14 residues. The sample also formed part of further work on T cells in Graves' hyperthyroidism and ophthalmopathy.

The input for sequencing was peripheral blood mononuclear cells (PBMCs), taken at new diagnosis, from a patient treated with antithyroid drugs. The receptor was derived from a woman in her twenties or thirties with Graves disease. This chain connects TRBV2 to TRBJ2-1; 15 positions match TRBD2. The CDR3 coding sequence is TGTGCCAGCAGTGACGGACTAGCGGGAGGGGGAGAGTTCTTC. Its translation: CASSDGLAGGGEFF. Combining the CDR3 with reference TRBV2 and TRBJ2-1 gives the whole variable domain EPEVTQTPSHQVTQMGQEVILRCVPISNHLYFYWYRQILGQKVEFLVSFYNNEISEKSEIFDDQFSVERPDGSNFTLKIRSTKLEDSAMYFCASSDGLAGGGEFFGPGTRLTVL.